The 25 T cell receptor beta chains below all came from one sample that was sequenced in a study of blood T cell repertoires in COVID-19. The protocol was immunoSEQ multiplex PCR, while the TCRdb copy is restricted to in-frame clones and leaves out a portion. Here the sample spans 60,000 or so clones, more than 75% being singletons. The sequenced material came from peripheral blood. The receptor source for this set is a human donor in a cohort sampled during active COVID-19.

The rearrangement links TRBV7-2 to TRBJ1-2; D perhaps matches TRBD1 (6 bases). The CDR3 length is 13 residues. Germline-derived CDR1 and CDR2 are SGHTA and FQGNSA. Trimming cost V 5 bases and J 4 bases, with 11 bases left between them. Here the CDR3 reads CASSARQAYGYTF. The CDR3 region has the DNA TGTGCCAGCAGCGCCCGACAGGCCTATGGCTACACCTTC.

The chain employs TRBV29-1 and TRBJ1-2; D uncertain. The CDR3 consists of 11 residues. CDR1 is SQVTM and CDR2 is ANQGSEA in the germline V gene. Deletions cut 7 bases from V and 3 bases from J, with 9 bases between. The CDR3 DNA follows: TGCAGCGGGAGGGAGGACTATGGCTACACCTTC. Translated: CSGREDYGYTF. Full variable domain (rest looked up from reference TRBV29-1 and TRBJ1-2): SAVISQKPSRDICQRGTSLTIQCQVDSQVTMMFWYRQQPGQSLTLIATANQGSEATYESGFVIDKFPISRPNLTFSTLTVSNMSPEDSSIYLCSGREDYGYTFGSGTRLTVV.

CDR3 DNA sequence: TGTGCCAGCGGTGGGGGGGGTAATGAAAAACTGTTTTTT. Its translation: CASGGGGNEKLFF. V gene TRBV3-1 (or the pseudogene TRBV3-2) combines with J gene TRBJ1-4; TRBD1 might be the D (5 bases). V lost 8 bases and J 4 bases, leaving 11 bases between the germline ends. Germline V gives CDR1 LGHDT, CDR2 YNNKEL (reference sequence). This CDR3 contains 13 residues.

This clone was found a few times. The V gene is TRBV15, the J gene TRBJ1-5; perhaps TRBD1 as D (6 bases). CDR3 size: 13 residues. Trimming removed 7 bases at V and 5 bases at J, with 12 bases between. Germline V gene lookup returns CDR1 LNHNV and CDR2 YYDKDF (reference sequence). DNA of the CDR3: TGTGCCACCACCGGACAGCGAGATCAGCCCCAGCATTTT. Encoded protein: CATTGQRDQPQHF.

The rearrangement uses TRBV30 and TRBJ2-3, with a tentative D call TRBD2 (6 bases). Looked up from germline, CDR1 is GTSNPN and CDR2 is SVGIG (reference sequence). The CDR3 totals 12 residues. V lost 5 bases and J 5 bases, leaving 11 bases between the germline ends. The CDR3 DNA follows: TGTGCCTGGGTGACCGGGGGAGATACGCAGTATTTT. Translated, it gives CAWVTGGDTQYF.

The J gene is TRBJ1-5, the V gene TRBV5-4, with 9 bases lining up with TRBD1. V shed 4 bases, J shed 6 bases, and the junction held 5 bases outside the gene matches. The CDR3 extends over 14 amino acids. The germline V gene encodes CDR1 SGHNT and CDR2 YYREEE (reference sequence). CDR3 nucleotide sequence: TGTGCCAGCAGCCGACAGGGGGAAGGTCAGCCCCAGCATTTT. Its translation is CASSRQGEGQPQHF.

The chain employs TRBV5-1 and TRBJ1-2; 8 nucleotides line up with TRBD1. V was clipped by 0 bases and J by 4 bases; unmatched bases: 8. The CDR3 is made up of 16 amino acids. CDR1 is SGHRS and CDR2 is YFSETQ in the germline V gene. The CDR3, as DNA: TGCGCCAGCAGCTTGGTCAGGGGGCCTCTATCCTATGGCTACACCTTC. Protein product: CASSLVRGPLSYGYTF.

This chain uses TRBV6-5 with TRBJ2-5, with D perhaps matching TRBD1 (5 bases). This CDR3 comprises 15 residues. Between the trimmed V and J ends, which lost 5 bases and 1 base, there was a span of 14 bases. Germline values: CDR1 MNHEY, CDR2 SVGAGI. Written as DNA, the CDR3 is TGTGCCAGCAGTCGGACACCTACTACCCAAGAGACCCAGTACTTC. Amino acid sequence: CASSRTPTTQETQYF.

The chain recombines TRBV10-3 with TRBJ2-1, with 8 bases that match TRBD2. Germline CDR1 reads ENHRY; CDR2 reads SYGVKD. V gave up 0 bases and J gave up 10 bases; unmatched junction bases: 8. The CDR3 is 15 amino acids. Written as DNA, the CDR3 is TGTGCCATCAGTGAGTCGATGGCGGGGGGCAAAGAGCAGTTCTTC. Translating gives CAISESMAGGKEQFF.

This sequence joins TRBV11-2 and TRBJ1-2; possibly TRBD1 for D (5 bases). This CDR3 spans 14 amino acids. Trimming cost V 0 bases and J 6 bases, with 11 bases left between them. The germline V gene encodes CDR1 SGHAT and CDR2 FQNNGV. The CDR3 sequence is CASSLERQGDGYTF. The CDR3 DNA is TGTGCCAGCAGCTTAGAGCGCCAGGGTGATGGCTACACCTTC.

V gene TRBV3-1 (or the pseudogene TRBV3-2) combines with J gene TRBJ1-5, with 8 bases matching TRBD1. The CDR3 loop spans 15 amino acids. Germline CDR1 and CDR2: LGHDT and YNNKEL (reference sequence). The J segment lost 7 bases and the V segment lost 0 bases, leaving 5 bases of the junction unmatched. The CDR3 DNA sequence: TGTGCCAGCAGCCAAGAGTTGGGGACAGGACAGCCCCAGCATTTT. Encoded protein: CASSQELGTGQPQHF.

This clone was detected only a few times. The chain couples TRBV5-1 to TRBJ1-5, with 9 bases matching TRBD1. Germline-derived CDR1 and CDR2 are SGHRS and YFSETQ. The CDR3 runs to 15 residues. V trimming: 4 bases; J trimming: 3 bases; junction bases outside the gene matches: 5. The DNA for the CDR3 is TGCGCCAGCAGCCTACAGGGGGCTTACAATCAGCCCCAGCATTTT. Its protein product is CASSLQGAYNQPQHF.

DNA for the CDR3: TGTGCCAGCTCAACTGGACTGGGAATATCAAACACTGAAGCTTTCTTT. It is translated as CASSTGLGISNTEAFF. The chain carries TRBV18 and TRBJ1-1; D gene unclear. The germline V gene has CDR1 KGHSH and CDR2 LQKENI. The CDR3 is made up of 16 amino acids. V lost 5 bases to trimming and J lost 2 bases, with 18 bases between them.

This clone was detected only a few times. Here the CDR3 DNA reads TGTGCCAGCAGTTATCTTGGGGGGATTGAGCAGTTCTTC. This gives the protein CASSYLGGIEQFF. The chain links TRBV6-2 or TRBV6-3 to TRBJ2-1; tentative D call: TRBD2 (6 bases). The CDR3 is 13 residues long. Germline V gene data show CDR1 as MNHEY and CDR2 as SVGEGT. The V and J ends lost 3 bases and 9 bases respectively, with 12 bases between them.

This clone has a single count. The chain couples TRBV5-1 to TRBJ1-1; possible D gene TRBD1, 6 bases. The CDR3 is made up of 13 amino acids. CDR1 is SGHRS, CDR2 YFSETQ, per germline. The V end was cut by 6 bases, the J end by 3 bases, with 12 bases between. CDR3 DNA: TGCGCCAGCACAAAAGGACAGTACACTGAAGCTTTCTTT. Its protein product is CASTKGQYTEAFF.

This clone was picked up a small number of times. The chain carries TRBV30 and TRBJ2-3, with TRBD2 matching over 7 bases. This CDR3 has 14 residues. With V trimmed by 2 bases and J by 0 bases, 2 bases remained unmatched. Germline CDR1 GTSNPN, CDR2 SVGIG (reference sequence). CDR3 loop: CAWSSGMSTDTQYF. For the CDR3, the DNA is TGTGCCTGGAGTAGCGGGATGAGCACAGATACGCAGTATTTT. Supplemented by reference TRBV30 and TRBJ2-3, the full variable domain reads SQTIHQWPATLVQPVGSPLSLECTVEGTSNPNLYWYRQAAGRGLQLLFYSVGIGQISSEVPQNLSASRPQDRQFILSSKKLLLSDSGFYLCAWSSGMSTDTQYFGPGTRLTVL.

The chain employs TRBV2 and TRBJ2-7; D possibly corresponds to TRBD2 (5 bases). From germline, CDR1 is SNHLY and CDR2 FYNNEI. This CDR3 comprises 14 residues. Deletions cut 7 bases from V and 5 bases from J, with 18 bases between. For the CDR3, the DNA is TGTGCCAGCACGAGGGCCGGGGTTAATAACGAGCAGTACTTC. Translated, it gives CASTRAGVNNEQYF.

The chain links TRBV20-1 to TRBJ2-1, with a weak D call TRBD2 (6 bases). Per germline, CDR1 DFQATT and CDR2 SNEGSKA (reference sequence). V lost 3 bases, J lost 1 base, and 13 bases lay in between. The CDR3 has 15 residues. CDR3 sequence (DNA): TGCAGTGCTAGTGGACCGGGGGTTTCCTACAATGAGCAGTTCTTC. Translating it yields CSASGPGVSYNEQFF.

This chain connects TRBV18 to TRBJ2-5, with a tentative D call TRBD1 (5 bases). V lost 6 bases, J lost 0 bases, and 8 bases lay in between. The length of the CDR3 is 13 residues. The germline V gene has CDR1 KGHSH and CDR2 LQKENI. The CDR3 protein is CASSSTDQETQYF. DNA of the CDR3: TGTGCCAGCTCCTCGACAGACCAAGAGACCCAGTACTTC.

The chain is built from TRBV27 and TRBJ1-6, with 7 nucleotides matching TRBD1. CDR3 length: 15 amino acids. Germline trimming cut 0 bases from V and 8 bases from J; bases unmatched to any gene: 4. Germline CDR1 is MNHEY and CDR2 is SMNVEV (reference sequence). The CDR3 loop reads CASSLSGQLYSPLHF. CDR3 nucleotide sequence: TGTGCCAGCAGTTTATCGGGACAGCTATATTCACCCCTCCACTTT.

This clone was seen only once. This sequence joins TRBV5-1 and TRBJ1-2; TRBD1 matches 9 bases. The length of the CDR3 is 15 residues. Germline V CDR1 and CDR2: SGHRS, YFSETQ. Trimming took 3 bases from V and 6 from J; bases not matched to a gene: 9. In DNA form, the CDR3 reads TGCGCCAGCAGCTGGGGACAGGGCCTAACTCATGGCTACACCTTC. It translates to CASSWGQGLTHGYTF.

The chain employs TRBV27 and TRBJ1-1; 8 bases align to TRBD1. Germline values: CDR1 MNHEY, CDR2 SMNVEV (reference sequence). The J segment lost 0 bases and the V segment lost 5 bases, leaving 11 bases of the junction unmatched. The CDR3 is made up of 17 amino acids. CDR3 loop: CASSQTGGFTMNTEAFF. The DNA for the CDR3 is TGTGCCAGCAGTCAAACAGGGGGGTTTACCATGAACACTGAAGCTTTCTTT.

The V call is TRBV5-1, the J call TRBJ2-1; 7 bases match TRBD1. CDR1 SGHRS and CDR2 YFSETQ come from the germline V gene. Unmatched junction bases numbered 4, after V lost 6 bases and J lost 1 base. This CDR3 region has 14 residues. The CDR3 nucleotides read TGCGCCAGCAATGGCAGGGGGTCCTACAATGAGCAGTTCTTC. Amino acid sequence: CASNGRGSYNEQFF.

CDR3: CASSPDRRGDQETQYF. CDR3 nucleotides: TGTGCCAGTAGTCCCGACCGGCGGGGGGATCAAGAGACCCAGTACTTC. The chain has TRBV19 and TRBJ2-5, with TRBD2 matching over 8 bases. The CDR3 spans 16 residues. The germline CDR1 and CDR2 sequences are LNHDA and SQIVND (reference sequence). V lost 5 bases to trimming and J lost 2 bases; unmatched junction nucleotides: 10.

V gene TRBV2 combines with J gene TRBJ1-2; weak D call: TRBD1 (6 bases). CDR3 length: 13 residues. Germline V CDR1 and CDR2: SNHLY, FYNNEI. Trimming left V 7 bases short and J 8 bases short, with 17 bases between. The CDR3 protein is CASNPPAGEGYTF. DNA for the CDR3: TGTGCCAGCAATCCACCGGCAGGGGAAGGCTACACCTTC.